This record concerns one TCR beta chain sequence. Per germline, CDR1 MNHNS and CDR2 SASEGT. V dropped 5 bases and J dropped 6 bases, with 11 bases sitting between them. The CDR3 extends over 12 amino acids. This sample stems from a study of OX40 agonist ivuxolimab in advanced cancers. Here immunoSEQ multiplex PCR was the method, and the copy in TCRdb shows in-frame clones only, minus some. The top ten hold 2% to 2.5% of the sample, which has around 70,000 clones, 87% seen once. This specimen consisted of CD4+ or CD8+ T cells sorted from blood, obtained in a trial of the OX40 agonist ivuxolimab. This chain links TRBV6-1 with TRBJ2-7, with a possible D match to TRBD1 (6 bases). This clonotype originated in an adult with an advanced solid tumor such as melanoma, head and neck, liver or kidney cancer. The CDR3 reads CASSFGGSEQYF. Here the CDR3 DNA reads TGTGCCAGCAGTTTTGGGGGCTCCGAGCAGTACTTC.